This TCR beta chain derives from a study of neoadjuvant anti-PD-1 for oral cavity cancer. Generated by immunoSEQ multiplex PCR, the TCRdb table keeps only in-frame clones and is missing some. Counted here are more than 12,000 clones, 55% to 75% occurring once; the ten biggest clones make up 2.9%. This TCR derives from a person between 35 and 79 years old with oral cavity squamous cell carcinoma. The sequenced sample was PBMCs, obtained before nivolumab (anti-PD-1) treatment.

In DNA, the CDR3 is TGTGCCAGCAGCTCGGGGGACAGAAGCACAGATACGCAGTATTTT. Translation: CASSSGDRSTDTQYF. This chain links TRBV5-5 with TRBJ2-3, with D possibly being TRBD1 (7 bases). Trimming removed 3 bases from V and 0 bases from J, with 11 bases in between. Per germline, CDR1 SGHKS and CDR2 YYEKEE (reference sequence). The CDR3 is made up of 15 amino acids.